The 25 T cell receptor beta chains reported below all come from one sample, sequenced in a study of blood T cell repertoires in COVID-19. Clones were sequenced by immunoSEQ multiplex PCR, and TCRdb holds only the in-frame ones, with some missing. The table shows approximately 260,000 clones, with 70% to 90% occurring only once. Sequencing was performed on peripheral blood. The receptors were sampled from a woman aged 70-85 years with acute or convalescent COVID-19.

This rearrangement joins TRBV6-6 to TRBJ1-1; no reliable D call. Germline loops: CDR1 MNHNY, CDR2 SVGAGI (reference sequence). There are 15 residues in the CDR3. Trimming cost V 2 bases and J 0 bases, with 10 bases left between them. CDR3 sequence (DNA): TGTGCCAGCAGTTACACACAGTGGATGAACACTGAAGCTTTCTTT. It is translated as CASSYTQWMNTEAFF.

This clone has just a few counts. The rearrangement joins TRBV6-1 to TRBJ1-5; D is perhaps TRBD1 (5 bases). Looked up from germline, CDR1 is MNHNS and CDR2 is SASEGT. Between the trimmed V and J ends, which lost 2 bases and 2 bases, there was a span of 19 bases. The CDR3 contains 18 residues. The CDR3 bases are TGTGCCAGCAGTGAAAGGCGGCAGGGAGGCTTTGGCAATCAGCCCCAGCATTTT. It is translated as CASSERRQGGFGNQPQHF.

The gene calls are TRBV18 and TRBJ1-2; no clear D gene. Trimming left V 8 bases short and J 10 bases short, with 20 bases between. The CDR3 has 13 residues. CDR1 KGHSH and CDR2 LQKENI come from the germline V gene. As DNA, the CDR3 is TGTGCCAGCGGTGGTCGGATCGACTTAAACTACACCTTC. This sequence encodes CASGGRIDLNYTF.

The chain is built from TRBV6-1 and TRBJ1-5; perhaps TRBD1 as D (5 bases). CDR3 length: 14 amino acids. The V end lost 0 bases, the J end lost 6 bases, and 9 bases lay between the germline ends. CDR1 is MNHNS, CDR2 SASEGT, per germline. CDR3 bases: TGTGCCAGCAGTGAAGCAGGCAGGGCTCAGCCCCAGCATTTT. Its translation is CASSEAGRAQPQHF.

The chain combines TRBV28 with TRBJ1-1, with D maybe TRBD1 (6 bases). Per germline, CDR1 MDHEN and CDR2 SYDVKM. Trimming stripped 4 bases from V and 1 base from J, with 10 bases between. The CDR3 extends over 14 amino acids. The CDR3, as DNA: TGTGCCAGCAGTTGGCCGGGACAGAACACTGAAGCTTTCTTT. Translation: CASSWPGQNTEAFF.

The V and J genes are TRBV15 and TRBJ2-3; TRBD2 might be the D (6 bases). The CDR3 is 11 amino acids. V shed 8 bases and J shed 6 bases, with 9 bases lying between them. Germline V gene lookup returns CDR1 LNHNV and CDR2 YYDKDF (reference sequence). In DNA, the CDR3 is TGTGCCACCGTCCGGGGGGATACGCAGTATTTT. It translates to CATVRGDTQYF.

In DNA, the CDR3 is TGTGCCAGCAAATCCGCCGGGGTCGGCAATCAGCCCCAGCATTTT. It codes for CASKSAGVGNQPQHF. The chain employs TRBV2 and TRBJ1-5; D is ambiguous. This CDR3 has 15 amino acids. V was trimmed by 7 bases and J by 2 bases, leaving 15 bases between them. Germline V gene sequence: CDR1 SNHLY, CDR2 FYNNEI.

The rearrangement uses TRBV10-1 and TRBJ1-2, with 9 bases that match TRBD1. V lost 3 bases and J lost 7; bases outside the gene matches: 9. This CDR3 contains 15 residues. Germline V gives CDR1 WNHNN, CDR2 SYGVQD (reference sequence). CDR3 loop: CASSDSGTGTSGYTF. CDR3 DNA: TGCGCCAGCAGTGACTCCGGGACAGGGACTTCTGGCTACACCTTC.

V gene TRBV13 combines with J gene TRBJ1-4; 7 nucleotides agree with TRBD1. This CDR3 spans 17 amino acids. Germline V gene sequence: CDR1 PRHDT, CDR2 FYEKMQ (reference sequence). J gave up 5 bases and V 5 bases, and 14 bases lay outside the gene matches. The CDR3 spells CASSRRGGTGQNEKLFF. The CDR3 DNA reads TGTGCCAGCAGCCGACGGGGGGGAACGGGACAGAATGAAAAACTGTTTTTT.

As DNA, the CDR3 is TGTGCCAGCAACCCGGAGGGAGGGCCTGGCTACACCTTC. This translates into CASNPEGGPGYTF. The chain recombines TRBV7-2 with TRBJ1-2; no clear D gene. The CDR3 consists of 13 residues. Trimming pared 7 bases from V and 7 bases from J, leaving 16 bases between. CDR1 and CDR2 from the germline V gene are SGHTA and FQGNSA.

This sequence joins TRBV2 and TRBJ2-5; TRBD1 agrees at 9 bases. The CDR3 spans 14 residues. Per the germline V gene, CDR1 is SNHLY and CDR2 is FYNNEI. Germline trimming cut 6 bases from V and 3 bases from J; bases unmatched to any gene: 5. Here the CDR3 reads CASRWDRAKETQYF. The CDR3 bases are TGTGCCAGCAGGTGGGACAGGGCAAAAGAGACCCAGTACTTC.

This chain joins TRBV11-1 and TRBJ1-4, with 8 bases identical to TRBD1. CDR1 is SGHAT and CDR2 is FQDESV in the germline V gene (reference sequence). After removal of 5 bases from V and 5 bases from J, the junction contained 7 bases not matched to a gene. CDR3 length: 15 amino acids. CDR3 in amino acids: CASSPDRGRNEKLFF. CDR3 coding DNA: TGTGCCAGCAGCCCCGACAGGGGTCGGAATGAAAAACTGTTTTTT.

On this clone: The germline gene is not matched at one end of the junction; a read error may be the cause. The chain carries TRBV5-6 and TRBJ1-2, with 7 bases lining up with TRBD1. This CDR3 comprises 12 residues. Germline V gives CDR1 SGHDT, CDR2 YYEEEE. The CDR3 DNA follows: TGTGCCAGCAGCCCCTCGGGACAGTCTTTTGCCTTC. It codes for CASSPSGQSFAF.

The J gene is TRBJ1-2, the V gene TRBV7-9; D may be TRBD1 (6 bases). From germline, CDR1 is SEHNR and CDR2 FQNEAQ (reference sequence). V lost 2 bases to trimming and J lost 4 bases, with 17 bases between them. The CDR3 has 16 residues. In DNA, the CDR3 is TGTGCCAGCAGCTTACGCGGGGGGCCGGGTGGCTATGGCTACACCTTC. Its protein is CASSLRGGPGGYGYTF.

This chain links TRBV19 with TRBJ2-2; 7 bases align to TRBD1. After removal of 5 bases from V and 5 bases from J, the junction contained 8 bases not matched to a gene. The V gene's germline CDR1 is LNHDA and CDR2 SQIVND (reference sequence). The CDR3 totals 15 residues. CDR3 DNA: TGTGCCAGTAGTCCCCCGGGACAGCGGACCGGGGAGCTGTTTTTT. This encodes CASSPPGQRTGELFF.

The chain joins TRBV30 to TRBJ1-5; D possibly corresponds to TRBD1 (5 bases). V was cut by 3 bases and J by 10 bases, with 19 bases left in between. The CDR3 is made up of 14 amino acids. Germline V gives CDR1 GTSNPN, CDR2 SVGIG (reference sequence). The CDR3 DNA follows: TGTGCCTGGAGCTATCAGGGAAGAATAAACCCCCAGCATTTT. It translates to CAWSYQGRINPQHF.

The chain uses TRBV28 and TRBJ1-1; the D gene is possibly TRBD1 (6 bases). This CDR3 has 16 amino acids. With 4 bases removed from V and 2 bases from J, the gap between germline ends came to 17 bases. The germline CDR1 and CDR2 sequences are MDHEN and SYDVKM. The CDR3 DNA reads as TGTGCCAGCAGTTCATCGTGGGGGGGCGGTAACACTGAAGCTTTCTTT. Translated: CASSSSWGGGNTEAFF.

V is TRBV18 and J is TRBJ1-5; D not resolved. Germline V gene sequence: CDR1 KGHSH, CDR2 LQKENI. This CDR3 has 13 residues. V was clipped by 3 bases and J by 4 bases, with 7 bases between them. CDR3 coding DNA: TGTGCCAGCTCACCGACAATTAATCAGCCCCAGCATTTT. This translates into CASSPTINQPQHF. The full variable domain, in which reference TRBV18 and TRBJ1-5 provide the parts outside the CDR3, is NAGVMQNPRHLVRRRGQEARLRCSPMKGHSHVYWYRQLPEEGLKFMVYLQKENIIDESGMPKERFSAEFPKEGPSILRIQQVVRGDSAAYFCASSPTINQPQHFGDGTRLSIL.

This chain connects TRBV5-1 to TRBJ1-1, with 7 bases aligning to TRBD1. Germline V gene lookup returns CDR1 SGHRS and CDR2 YFSETQ. The CDR3 loop spans 17 amino acids. With V trimmed by 2 bases and J by 2 bases, 12 bases remained unmatched. The CDR3 DNA reads TGCGCCAGCAGCTTAGGGGACAGTTTGCCACCAAACACTGAAGCTTTCTTT. Translating it yields CASSLGDSLPPNTEAFF.

V is TRBV7-9 and J is TRBJ2-3; 9 positions agree with TRBD2. V trimming: 4 bases; J trimming: 4 bases; junction bases outside the gene matches: 0. This CDR3 region has 13 residues. CDR1 and CDR2 (germline): SEHNR, FQNEAQ (reference sequence). CDR3 sequence: CASSWTSADTQYF. CDR3 DNA: TGTGCCAGCAGCTGGACTAGCGCAGATACGCAGTATTTT.

This sequence joins TRBV19 and TRBJ1-1; D remains unclear. Germline assignment: CDR1 LNHDA and CDR2 SQIVND (reference sequence). The CDR3 runs 12 residues. V was clipped by 1 base and J by 4 bases, with 4 bases between them. CDR3 sequence: CASSIGSTEAFF. CDR3 in DNA: TGTGCCAGTAGTATAGGGAGCACTGAAGCTTTCTTT.

The table lists this clone with a few counts. J is TRBJ2-7 and V is TRBV7-9, with D tentatively TRBD2 (6 bases). CDR3 length: 12 residues. Germline V lookup: CDR1 SEHNR, CDR2 FQNEAQ (reference sequence). Trimming cost V 5 bases and J 7 bases, with 12 bases left between them. CDR3 residues: CASSAGLLEQYF. In nucleotides, the CDR3 is TGTGCCAGCAGCGCGGGACTTTTGGAGCAGTACTTC.

This clone was counted only a few times. The V and J genes are TRBV2 and TRBJ1-1; 7 bases agree with TRBD1. The CDR3 consists of 14 residues. Trimming at V came to 4 bases and at J to 4 bases, leaving 6 bases not matched to a gene. Per germline, CDR1 SNHLY and CDR2 FYNNEI. In nucleotides, the CDR3 is TGTGCCAGCAGTGGGCTGACAGGGAGCACTGAAGCTTTCTTT. Translating gives CASSGLTGSTEAFF. The full variable domain, in which reference TRBV2 and TRBJ1-1 provide the parts outside the CDR3, is EPEVTQTPSHQVTQMGQEVILRCVPISNHLYFYWYRQILGQKVEFLVSFYNNEISEKSEIFDDQFSVERPDGSNFTLKIRSTKLEDSAMYFCASSGLTGSTEAFFGQGTRLTVV.

This clone was seen a few times. Other nucleotide sequences from this sample produce the same CDR3. The chain uses TRBV30 and TRBJ1-5; maybe TRBD1 (5 bases). Germline V gene data show CDR1 as GTSNPN and CDR2 as SVGIG (reference sequence). The CDR3 extends over 13 amino acids. The V end was cut by 0 bases, the J end by 5 bases, with 8 bases between. CDR3 sequence reads: CAWSVRGDQPQHF. The CDR3, as DNA: TGTGCCTGGAGTGTCCGGGGGGATCAGCCCCAGCATTTT.

V usage is TRBV7-2 and J usage is TRBJ2-1; a weak D match, TRBD1 (6 bases). The germline CDR1 and CDR2 sequences are SGHTA and FQGNSA. V gave up 6 bases and J gave up 6 bases, with 9 bases separating them. This CDR3 comprises 12 residues. The CDR3 sequence: CASSQQGNEQFF. The CDR3 bases are TGTGCCAGCAGTCAACAGGGCAATGAGCAGTTCTTC.